This T cell receptor (beta chain) appears in the sequencing data of a study of blood T cell repertoires in COVID-19. Generated by immunoSEQ multiplex PCR, the TCRdb table keeps only in-frame clones and is missing some. Of 100,000 to 150,000 clones detected, 92% appear once; the ten largest clones hold around 2%. V lost 1 base and J lost 0; bases outside the gene matches: 2. Germline CDR1 is LGHNA and CDR2 is YNFKEQ. The CDR3 is made up of 16 amino acids. This chain joins TRBV4-2 and TRBJ2-2, with TRBD1 matching over 7 bases. The TCR sequence derives from a man between 45 and 60 years old with COVID-19, enrolled during active disease. Sequencing was done on a sample of peripheral blood. The CDR3: CASSQVGQSNTGELFF. The CDR3 bases are TGTGCCAGCAGCCAAGTGGGACAGTCGAACACCGGGGAGCTGTTTTTT.